This T cell receptor (beta chain) was sequenced during a study of identifying expanded T cells in peripheral blood. Repertoires were generated with immunoSEQ multiplex PCR, while TCRdb's copy carries only in-frame clones and drops some. The profile shows some 93,000 clones, 88% of them singletons. V lost 4 bases and J lost 1, with 7 bases in between. Germline V gives CDR1 SGHTA, CDR2 FQGTGA. The CDR3 contains 13 residues. The chain employs TRBV7-3 and TRBJ2-5; D ambiguous. This receptor was identified in a person between 18 and 75 years old in good health. The sequencing sample was made of blood. The CDR3 is CASSSRGQETQYF. DNA for the CDR3: TGTGCCAGCAGCTCCCGCGGCCAAGAGACCCAGTACTTC.